This TCR beta chain was obtained from a study of cytomegalovirus exposure and HLA in healthy donors. Study-wide results and limits: TCR beta V- and J-gene trimming was later associated with a missense DCLRE1C variant. When the data were analyzed later, several of the most significant clusters appeared to be linked to common viral pathogens. The authors judged a highly shared variant cluster likely a sequencing artifact.

This CDR3 spans 15 amino acids. J was trimmed by 7 bases and V by 7 bases; bases with no gene match: 12. Germline values: CDR1 MDHEN, CDR2 SYDVKM. In the PCR, 60 Vbeta and 13 Jbeta primers were used. TCRdb's table, derived via immunoSEQ multiplex PCR, lists solely in-frame clones and lacks some. The sample records around 130,000 clones, 80% being singletons. Points on this clone: Its specificity is unknown.

This clonotype was sampled from a woman between 40 and 55 years old in good health and CMV-seronegative. The chain combines TRBV28 with TRBJ2-2; TRBD2 matches 7 bases. Sequenced material: PBMCs. The CDR3 nucleotides read TGTGCCAGCACCTCCTTCGGGGTAGCGGGCGGGGAGCTGTTTTTT. This encodes CASTSFGVAGGELFF.